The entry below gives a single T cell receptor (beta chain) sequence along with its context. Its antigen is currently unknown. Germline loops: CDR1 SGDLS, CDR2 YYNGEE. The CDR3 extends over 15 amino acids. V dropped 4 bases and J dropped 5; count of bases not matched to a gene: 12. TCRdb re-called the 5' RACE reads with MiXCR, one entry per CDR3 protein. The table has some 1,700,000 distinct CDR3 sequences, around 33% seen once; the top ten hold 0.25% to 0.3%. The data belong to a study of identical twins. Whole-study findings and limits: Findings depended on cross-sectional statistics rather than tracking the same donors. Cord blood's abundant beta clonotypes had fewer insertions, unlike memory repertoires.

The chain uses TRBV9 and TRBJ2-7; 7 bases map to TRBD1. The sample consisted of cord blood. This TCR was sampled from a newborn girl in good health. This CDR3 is CASSLRLTGHNEQYF. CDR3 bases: TGTGCCAGCAGCTTAAGATTGACAGGGCACAACGAGCAGTACTTC. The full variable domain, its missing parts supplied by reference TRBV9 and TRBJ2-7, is DSGVTQTPKHLITATGQRVTLRCSPRSGDLSVYWYQQSLDQGLQFLIQYYNGEERAKGNILERFSAQQFPDLHSELNLSSLELGDSALYFCASSLRLTGHNEQYFGPGTRLTVT.